This T cell receptor beta chain came from a study of T cell responses to AZD1222 COVID-19 vaccine. Study results and limitations: Across the whole spike, CD4 TCRs peaked at regions 160-218 and 743-854.

The CDR3 spans 14 residues. Remarks on this clone: The antigen is unknown.

Some clones are missing from TCRdb's copy, which holds only in-frame ones; the method was immunoSEQ multiplex PCR. Found here are approximately 110,000 clones, roughly 90% of them singletons; the top ten hold 10% to 15%. This sequence originates from an adult in good health. The sequencing used peripheral blood, collected on day 0 of MenACWY control vaccination. The chain joins TRBV21-1 to TRBJ1-2. TRBV21-1 is classified as a pseudogene. In nucleotides, the CDR3 is TGTGCCAGCCGCAGGAGGGCCCGAGTCTATGGCTACACCTTC. It is translated as CASRRRARVYGYTF.